Shown below are 29 T cell receptor beta chains from a single sample sequenced in a study of blood T cell repertoires in COVID-19. Assay: immunoSEQ multiplex PCR; the TCRdb copy retains only in-frame clones and omits some. In the table there are around 70,000 clones, approximately 82% of which are singletons. The sequenced material came from peripheral blood. These receptors were taken from a man in his fifties or sixties with acute or convalescent COVID-19.

DNA for the CDR3: TGTGCCATCAGGGGGGGACAGGGGGCTAGTGAGCAGTTCTTC. It codes for CAIRGGQGASEQFF. V and J are TRBV10-3 and TRBJ2-1, with 12 bases matching TRBD1. V was pared by 6 bases and J by 9 bases, with 6 bases of the junction left unmatched. CDR3 length: 14 amino acids. Germline loops: CDR1 ENHRY, CDR2 SYGVKD.

The rearrangement joins TRBV29-1 to TRBJ1-2, with 9 bases aligning to TRBD1. Germline assignment: CDR1 SQVTM and CDR2 ANQGSEA. Trimming took 1 base from V and 8 from J; bases not matched to a gene: 2. The CDR3 loop spans 12 amino acids. CDR3: CSVEGTGAGYTF. Written as DNA, the CDR3 is TGCAGCGTTGAAGGGACAGGGGCCGGCTACACCTTC.

The chain carries TRBV10-1 and TRBJ2-5, with D possibly being TRBD1 (5 bases). CDR3 length: 13 amino acids. Germline-derived CDR1 and CDR2 are WNHNN and SYGVQD (reference sequence). Trimming shortened V by 9 bases and J by 5 bases, and 16 bases separated the two germline ends. The DNA of the CDR3 is TGCGCCAGTAACCAGGGCTTCGGGGAGACCCAGTACTTC. Protein sequence: CASNQGFGETQYF.

V usage is TRBV7-2 and J usage is TRBJ2-1; D remains unclear. The V end lost 7 bases, the J end lost 0 bases, and 7 bases lay between the germline ends. The CDR3 is 13 amino acids. Germline V CDR1 and CDR2: SGHTA, FQGNSA. In nucleotides, the CDR3 is TGTGCCAGCACGCCCAGCTCCTACAATGAGCAGTTCTTC. It specifies CASTPSSYNEQFF.

For the CDR3, the DNA is TGTGCCTGGAGTGTCCCACAGGGTCGTACCGGGGAGCTGTTTTTT. Amino acids: CAWSVPQGRTGELFF. V is TRBV30 and J is TRBJ2-2; D is perhaps TRBD1 (6 bases). Trimming left V 0 bases short and J 5 bases short, with 13 bases between. The CDR3 has 15 amino acids. Looked up from germline, CDR1 is GTSNPN and CDR2 is SVGIG (reference sequence).

The chain employs TRBV6-6 and TRBJ2-1; D unclear. Germline loops: CDR1 MNHNY, CDR2 SVGAGI (reference sequence). The CDR3 runs 12 residues. Trimming pared 4 bases from V and 4 bases from J, leaving 5 bases between. The CDR3 loop is CASSLQYNEQFF. The CDR3 nucleotides are TGTGCCAGCAGTTTACAGTACAATGAGCAGTTCTTC.

This chain links TRBV18 with TRBJ2-1, with D possibly TRBD1 on 7 matching bases. This CDR3 contains 14 residues. V shed 6 bases and J shed 2 bases, with 11 bases lying between them. Looked up from germline, CDR1 is KGHSH and CDR2 is LQKENI. For the CDR3, the DNA is TGTGCCAGCTCTCGCGGGACAGCCTACAATGAGCAGTTCTTC. Amino acids: CASSRGTAYNEQFF.

This chain uses TRBV10-2 with TRBJ1-2, with D unresolved. The length of the CDR3 is 13 residues. The germline V and J ends were trimmed by 2 bases and 7 bases, with 11 bases remaining between them. Germline values: CDR1 WSHSY, CDR2 SAAADI. The CDR3 loop reads CASSEAADGGYTF. The CDR3 DNA is TGCGCCAGCAGTGAGGCGGCCGACGGTGGCTACACCTTC.

V and J are TRBV9 and TRBJ1-1; 10 bases agree with TRBD1. CDR1 and CDR2 from the germline V gene are SGDLS and YYNGEE. Trimming cost V 3 bases and J 1 base; bases outside gene matches: 9. The CDR3 is 17 residues long. The CDR3 reads CASSADRGLIWNTEAFF. The CDR3 bases are TGTGCCAGCAGCGCCGACAGGGGGCTCATCTGGAACACTGAAGCTTTCTTT.

The chain joins TRBV4-3 to TRBJ1-2; D is undetermined. This CDR3 is built from 15 residues. V lost 0 bases to trimming and J lost 6 bases, with 14 bases between them. Germline V lookup: CDR1 LGHNA, CDR2 YSLEER. In nucleotides, the CDR3 is TGCGCCAGCAGCCAAGATTTTAGAAATCCTCATGGCTACACCTTC. Translating it yields CASSQDFRNPHGYTF.

This chain uses TRBV7-2 with TRBJ1-4, with D perhaps matching TRBD1 (6 bases). V was shortened by 3 bases and J by 2 bases, with 13 bases between the two germline ends. The V gene's germline CDR1 is SGHTA and CDR2 FQGNSA. The CDR3 covers 16 residues. CDR3 amino acids: CASSFRGAVTNEKLFF. As DNA, the CDR3 is TGTGCCAGCAGCTTCCGGGGGGCAGTGACTAATGAAAAACTGTTTTTT.

The chain links TRBV5-1 to TRBJ2-3; 11 positions agree with TRBD2. The CDR3 covers 18 residues. Germline lookup yields CDR1 SGHRS and CDR2 YFSETQ. V trimming: 4 bases; J trimming: 0 bases; junction bases outside the gene matches: 10. The CDR3 region is CASSLWKTSGTSTDTQYF. In nucleotides, the CDR3 is TGCGCCAGCAGCCTATGGAAGACTAGCGGGACGAGCACAGATACGCAGTATTTT.

This chain uses TRBV2 with TRBJ1-2; D is unclear. The CDR3 totals 14 residues. Germline V lookup: CDR1 SNHLY, CDR2 FYNNEI. V dropped 6 bases and J dropped 2 bases, with 13 bases sitting between them. CDR3 in DNA: TGTGCCAGCAGCGCGACACACGCGAACTATGGCTACACCTTC. This encodes CASSATHANYGYTF.

This chain joins TRBV6-6 and TRBJ1-1, with 7 bases fitting TRBD1. J gave up 5 bases and V 11 bases, and 8 bases lay outside the gene matches. This CDR3 has 12 amino acids. Per germline, CDR1 MNHNY and CDR2 SVGAGI (reference sequence). CDR3 amino acids: CAGGSRGTEAFF. In DNA, the CDR3 is TGTGCCGGCGGATCCAGGGGGACTGAAGCTTTCTTT.

The chain carries TRBV30 and TRBJ1-1; D unclear. The germline V gene has CDR1 GTSNPN and CDR2 SVGIG (reference sequence). The CDR3 extends over 13 amino acids. Between the trimmed V and J ends, which lost 4 bases and 5 bases, there was a span of 14 bases. The CDR3 here is CAWTLARATEAFF. CDR3 nucleotide sequence: TGTGCCTGGACTCTCGCCCGAGCGACTGAAGCTTTCTTT.

The CDR3 DNA reads TGTGCCAGCAGCTACAGGGGTGAGAGTGGCTACACCTTC. Translation: CASSYRGESGYTF. The V and J genes are TRBV2 and TRBJ1-2, with 7 positions matching TRBD1. V gave up 6 bases and J gave up 7 bases; unmatched junction bases: 8. The germline V gene has CDR1 SNHLY and CDR2 FYNNEI. The CDR3 contains 13 residues.

V is TRBV2 and J is TRBJ1-5, with 7 positions matching TRBD1. This CDR3 has 15 residues. CDR1 and CDR2 (germline): SNHLY, FYNNEI. The trim removed 7 bases at V and 0 bases at J, leaving 6 bases unmatched. DNA of the CDR3: TGTGCCAGCATGGAGGGGGCCCATAGCAATCAGCCCCAGCATTTT. Translating gives CASMEGAHSNQPQHF. Complete variable domain (other parts from reference TRBV2 and TRBJ1-5): EPEVTQTPSHQVTQMGQEVILRCVPISNHLYFYWYRQILGQKVEFLVSFYNNEISEKSEIFDDQFSVERPDGSNFTLKIRSTKLEDSAMYFCASMEGAHSNQPQHFGDGTRLSIL.

Only a few counts were recorded for this clone. The rearrangement joins TRBV11-1 to TRBJ2-7, with D perhaps TRBD2 (6 bases). CDR3 length: 13 residues. Germline CDR1 reads SGHAT; CDR2 reads FQDESV (reference sequence). Trimming left V 7 bases short and J 6 bases short, with 16 bases between. The CDR3 DNA reads TGTGCCAGCATGGAGCAGAGGGGAGGCGAGCAGTACGTC. Translating it yields CASMEQRGGEQYV.

The chain carries TRBV14 and TRBJ2-3; 7 bases align to TRBD2. The CDR3 has 16 amino acids. The germline CDR1 and CDR2 sequences are SGHDN and FVKESK. The V and J ends lost 2 bases and 1 base, in that order; junction bases with no gene match: 6. The CDR3 spells CASSQKAGIGTDTQYF. Here the CDR3 DNA reads TGTGCCAGCAGCCAAAAAGCGGGGATTGGCACAGATACGCAGTATTTT.

The chain recombines TRBV3-1 (or the pseudogene TRBV3-2) with TRBJ1-3, with D unclear. The germline CDR1 and CDR2 sequences are LGHDT and YNNKEL (reference sequence). Trimming removed 3 bases from V and 1 base from J, with 13 bases in between. The CDR3 has 16 residues. The CDR3 sequence is CASSQEQLRSGNTIYF. CDR3 in DNA: TGTGCCAGCAGCCAGGAGCAGCTCCGGTCTGGAAACACCATATATTTT.

This clone has a handful of counts. This rearrangement joins TRBV6-2 or TRBV6-3 to TRBJ1-3; weak D call: TRBD1 (5 bases). Trimming took 2 bases from V and 2 from J, leaving 7 bases between them. The germline V gene has CDR1 MNHEY and CDR2 SVGEGT. The CDR3 has 14 amino acids. This CDR3 reads CASSYGGTGNTIYF. The CDR3 DNA follows: TGTGCCAGCAGTTACGGGGGGACTGGAAACACCATATATTTT.

The rearrangement uses TRBV6-2 or TRBV6-3 and TRBJ1-5, with 9 bases matching TRBD1. CDR3 length: 16 amino acids. The trim removed 5 bases at V and 2 bases at J, leaving 7 bases unmatched. Germline-derived CDR1 and CDR2 are MNHEY and SVGEGT. The CDR3 nucleotides read TGTGCCAGCAGTAAACAGGGGGCGGCGGGCAATCAGCCCCAGCATTTT. It translates to CASSKQGAAGNQPQHF.

This clone has only a few counts. The chain joins TRBV5-1 to TRBJ2-1; possibly TRBD1 for D (5 bases). Per germline, CDR1 SGHRS and CDR2 YFSETQ. The CDR3 consists of 15 residues. V was cut by 1 base and J by 0 bases, with 8 bases left in between. CDR3 DNA sequence: TGCGCCAGCAGCTTGCAGGGATTCTCCTACAATGAGCAGTTCTTC. Amino acids: CASSLQGFSYNEQFF.

The chain recombines TRBV6-5 with TRBJ2-3; 10 nucleotides align to TRBD1. Germline V gene lookup returns CDR1 MNHEY and CDR2 SVGAGI. This CDR3 is 14 amino acids long. J gave up 4 bases and V 10 bases, and 8 bases lay outside the gene matches. The CDR3 bases are TGTGCCACCCACCAGGACAGGGGGTCAGATACGCAGTATTTT. It specifies CATHQDRGSDTQYF.

This chain connects TRBV7-9 to TRBJ1-4, with TRBD1 identical over 11 bases. J lost 6 bases, V lost 5 bases, and 2 bases had no gene match. Per germline, CDR1 SEHNR and CDR2 FQNEAQ (reference sequence). The CDR3 sequence is 14 residues long. The CDR3 loop is CASSRDRGDEKLFF. CDR3 DNA sequence: TGTGCCAGCAGCCGGGACAGGGGGGATGAAAAACTGTTTTTT.

The V and J genes are TRBV6-2 or TRBV6-3 and TRBJ1-2; 7 positions agree with TRBD1. The length of the CDR3 is 16 residues. V shed 5 bases, J shed 0 bases, and the junction held 9 bases outside the gene matches. CDR1 MNHEY and CDR2 SVGEGT come from the germline V gene. CDR3 sequence: CASSIKGQQTNYGYTF. The DNA of the CDR3 is TGTGCCAGCAGTATAAAGGGACAGCAGACTAACTATGGCTACACCTTC.

The rearrangement uses TRBV6-5 and TRBJ1-2, with D perhaps TRBD1 (6 bases). Germline-derived CDR1 and CDR2 are MNHEY and SVGAGI. The V end was cut by 2 bases, the J end by 4 bases, with 11 bases between. This CDR3 is 14 amino acids long. Written as DNA, the CDR3 is TGTGCCAGCAGTTACCTTCCAGGGGCCTATGGCTACACCTTC. As protein: CASSYLPGAYGYTF.

The chain has TRBV7-2 and TRBJ1-1; D is possibly TRBD1 (5 bases). CDR3 length: 13 residues. Germline CDR1 and CDR2: SGHTA and FQGNSA. V lost 5 bases, J lost 4 bases, and 11 bases lay in between. CDR3 sequence reads: CASSGRVGTEAFF. CDR3 DNA sequence: TGTGCCAGCAGCGGCAGGGTCGGCACTGAAGCTTTCTTT.

V usage is TRBV10-1 and J usage is TRBJ1-1; D gene uncertain. The length of the CDR3 is 13 residues. V shed 3 bases and J shed 1 base, with 6 bases lying between them. Germline lookup yields CDR1 WNHNN and CDR2 SYGVQD (reference sequence). The CDR3 bases are TGCGCCAGCAGTGATAAAGCGAACACTGAAGCTTTCTTT. Encoded protein: CASSDKANTEAFF.